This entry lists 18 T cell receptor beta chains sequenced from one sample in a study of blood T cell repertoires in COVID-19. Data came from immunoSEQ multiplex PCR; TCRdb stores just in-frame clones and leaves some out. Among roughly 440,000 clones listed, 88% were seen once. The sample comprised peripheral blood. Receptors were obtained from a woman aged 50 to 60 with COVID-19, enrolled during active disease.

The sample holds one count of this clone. The CDR3 here is CASSVDMQDTIYF. The CDR3 DNA is TGTGCCAGCAGCGTTGACATGCAGGACACCATATATTTT. The chain employs TRBV5-6 and TRBJ1-3; D is ambiguous. In germline, CDR1 is SGHDT, CDR2 YYEEEE. The CDR3 consists of 13 residues. Deletions cut 4 bases from V and 8 bases from J, with 13 bases between.

This chain's CDR3 is CASSSTGGDEQYF. CDR3 coding DNA: TGTGCCAGCAGTTCTACAGGGGGCGACGAGCAGTACTTC. The V gene is TRBV5-6, the J gene TRBJ2-7, with 9 bases fitting TRBD1. Trimming removed 5 bases from V and 5 bases from J; junction bases left unmatched: 5. The CDR3 extends over 13 amino acids. Germline V gene lookup returns CDR1 SGHDT and CDR2 YYEEEE. The whole variable domain, remainder taken from reference TRBV5-6 and TRBJ2-7, is DAGVTQSPTHLIKTRGQQVTLRCSPKSGHDTVSWYQQALGQGPQFIFQYYEEEERQRGNFPDRFSGHQFPNYSSELNVNALLLGDSALYLCASSSTGGDEQYFGPGTRLTVT.

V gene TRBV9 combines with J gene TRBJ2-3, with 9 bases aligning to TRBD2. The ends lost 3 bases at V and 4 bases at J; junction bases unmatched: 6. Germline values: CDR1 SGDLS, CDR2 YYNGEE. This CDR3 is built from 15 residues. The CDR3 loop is CASSAGLARPDTQYF. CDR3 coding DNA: TGTGCCAGCAGCGCGGGACTAGCCCGGCCAGATACGCAGTATTTT.

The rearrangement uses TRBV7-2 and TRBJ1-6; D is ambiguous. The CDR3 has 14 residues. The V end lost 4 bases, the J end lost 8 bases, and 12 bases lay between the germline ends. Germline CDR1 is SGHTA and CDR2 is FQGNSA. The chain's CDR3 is CASSSRGRDSPLHF. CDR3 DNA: TGTGCCAGCAGCTCAAGAGGGAGGGATTCACCCCTCCACTTT. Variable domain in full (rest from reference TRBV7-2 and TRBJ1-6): GAGVSQSPSNKVTEKGKDVELRCDPISGHTALYWYRQSLGQGLEFLIYFQGNSAPDKSGLPSDRFSAERTGGSVSTLTIQRTQQEDSAVYLCASSSRGRDSPLHFGNGTRLTVT.

CDR3 in DNA: TGCGCCAGCAGCCCCCGGACTAGCGGGGCCCGGGCCGAGACCCAGTACTTC. Its translation is CASSPRTSGARAETQYF. The chain employs TRBV5-1 and TRBJ2-5; 12 nucleotides align to TRBD2. V was pared by 4 bases and J by 5 bases, with 12 bases of the junction left unmatched. Germline CDR1 reads SGHRS; CDR2 reads YFSETQ. The CDR3 runs to 17 residues.

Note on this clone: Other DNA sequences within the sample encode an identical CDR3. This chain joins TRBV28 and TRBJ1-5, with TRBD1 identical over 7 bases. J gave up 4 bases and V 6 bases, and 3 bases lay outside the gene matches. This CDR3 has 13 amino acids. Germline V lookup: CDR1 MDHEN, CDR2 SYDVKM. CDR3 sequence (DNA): TGTGCCAGCAGATCGGACAGGAATCAGCCCCAGCATTTT. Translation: CASRSDRNQPQHF.

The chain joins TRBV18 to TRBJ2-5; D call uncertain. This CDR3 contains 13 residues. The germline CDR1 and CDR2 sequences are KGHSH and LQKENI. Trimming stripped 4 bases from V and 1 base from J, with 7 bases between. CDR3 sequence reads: CASSLLSQETQYF. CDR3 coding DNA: TGTGCCAGCTCACTCCTGTCCCAAGAGACCCAGTACTTC.

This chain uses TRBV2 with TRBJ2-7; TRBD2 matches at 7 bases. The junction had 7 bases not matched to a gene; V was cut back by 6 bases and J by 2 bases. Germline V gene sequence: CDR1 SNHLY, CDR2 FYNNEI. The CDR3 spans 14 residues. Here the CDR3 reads CASRVGGFTYEQYF. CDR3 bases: TGTGCCAGCAGAGTCGGGGGGTTTACCTACGAGCAGTACTTC. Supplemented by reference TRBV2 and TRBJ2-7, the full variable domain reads EPEVTQTPSHQVTQMGQEVILRCVPISNHLYFYWYRQILGQKVEFLVSFYNNEISEKSEIFDDQFSVERPDGSNFTLKIRSTKLEDSAMYFCASRVGGFTYEQYFGPGTRLTVT.

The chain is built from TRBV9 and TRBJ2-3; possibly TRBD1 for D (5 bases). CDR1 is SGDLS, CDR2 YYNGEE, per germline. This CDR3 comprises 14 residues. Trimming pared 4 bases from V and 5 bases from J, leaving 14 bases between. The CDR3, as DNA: TGTGCCAGCAGCCCATCAGGGATTAGAGATACGCAGTATTTT. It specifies CASSPSGIRDTQYF.

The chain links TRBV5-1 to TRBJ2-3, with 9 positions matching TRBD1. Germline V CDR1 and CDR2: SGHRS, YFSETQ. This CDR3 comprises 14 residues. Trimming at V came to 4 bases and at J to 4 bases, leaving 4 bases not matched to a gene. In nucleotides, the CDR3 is TGCGCCAGCAGCCCCGGGACAGGGTCAGATACGCAGTATTTT. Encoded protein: CASSPGTGSDTQYF.

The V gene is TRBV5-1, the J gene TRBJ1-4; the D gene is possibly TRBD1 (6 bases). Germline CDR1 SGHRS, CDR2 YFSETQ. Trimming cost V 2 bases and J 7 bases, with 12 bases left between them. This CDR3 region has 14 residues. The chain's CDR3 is CASSFDRSSEKLFF. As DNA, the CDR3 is TGCGCCAGCAGCTTCGACAGGTCGAGTGAAAAACTGTTTTTT. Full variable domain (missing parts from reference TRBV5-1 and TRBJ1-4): KAGVTQTPRYLIKTRGQQVTLSCSPISGHRSVSWYQQTPGQGLQFLFEYFSETQRNKGNFPGRFSGRQFSNSRSEMNVSTLELGDSALYLCASSFDRSSEKLFFGSGTQLSVL.

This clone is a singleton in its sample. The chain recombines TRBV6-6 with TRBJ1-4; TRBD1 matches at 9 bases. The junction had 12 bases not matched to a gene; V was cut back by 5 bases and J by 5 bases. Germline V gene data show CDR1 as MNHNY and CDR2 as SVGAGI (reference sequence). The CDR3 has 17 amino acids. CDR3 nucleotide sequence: TGTGCCAGCAGTCAGCGGACAGGGGATCTAGGAAATGAAAAACTGTTTTTT. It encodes CASSQRTGDLGNEKLFF.

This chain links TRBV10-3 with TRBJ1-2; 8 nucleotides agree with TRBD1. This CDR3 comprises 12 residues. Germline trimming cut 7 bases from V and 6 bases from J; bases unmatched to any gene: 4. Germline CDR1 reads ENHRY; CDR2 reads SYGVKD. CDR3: CAITGQGDGYTF. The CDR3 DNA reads TGTGCCATCACCGGACAGGGCGATGGCTACACCTTC.

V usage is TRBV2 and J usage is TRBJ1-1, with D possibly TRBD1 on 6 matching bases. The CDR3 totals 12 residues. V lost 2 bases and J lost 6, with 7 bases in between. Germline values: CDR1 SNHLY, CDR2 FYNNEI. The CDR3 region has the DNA TGTGCCAGCAGTGAAACAGGGCCTGAAGCTTTCTTT. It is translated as CASSETGPEAFF.

CDR3 nucleotide sequence: TGTGCCAGCAGTGGGGGCGGGACAGTGTTTAGCGAGCAGTACTTC. This translates into CASSGGGTVFSEQYF. This rearrangement joins TRBV7-9 to TRBJ2-7, with D perhaps matching TRBD1 (7 bases). Trimming shortened V by 6 bases and J by 6 bases, and 21 bases separated the two germline ends. Germline V CDR1 and CDR2: SEHNR, FQNEAQ (reference sequence). The CDR3 has 15 residues. Full variable domain (rest looked up from reference TRBV7-9 and TRBJ2-7): DTGVSQNPRHKITKRGQNVTFRCDPISEHNRLYWYRQTLGQGPEFLTYFQNEAQLEKSRLLSDRFSAERPKGSFSTLEIQRTEQGDSAMYLCASSGGGTVFSEQYFGPGTRLTVT.

This CDR3 reads CASSFSSNQPQHF. The CDR3 DNA reads as TGTGCCAGCAGCTTTAGCAGCAATCAGCCCCAGCATTTT. The genes are TRBV5-5 and TRBJ1-5, with unresolved D. The V end was cut by 2 bases, the J end by 1 base, with 4 bases between. The CDR3 is 13 residues long. Germline V gene sequence: CDR1 SGHKS, CDR2 YYEKEE (reference sequence).

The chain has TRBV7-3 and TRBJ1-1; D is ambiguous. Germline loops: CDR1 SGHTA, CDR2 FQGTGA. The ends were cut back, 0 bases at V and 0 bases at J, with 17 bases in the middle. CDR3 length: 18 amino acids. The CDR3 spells CASSLTAGTGILNTEAFF. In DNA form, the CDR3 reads TGTGCCAGCAGCTTAACGGCGGGCACGGGGATACTGAACACTGAAGCTTTCTTT.

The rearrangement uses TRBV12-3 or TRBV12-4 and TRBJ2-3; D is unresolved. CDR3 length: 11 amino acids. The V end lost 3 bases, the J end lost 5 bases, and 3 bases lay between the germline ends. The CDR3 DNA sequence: TGTGCCAGCAGTTTGAGAGATACGCAGTATTTT. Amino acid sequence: CASSLRDTQYF.